The clone carrying this TCR beta chain was seen only once. The antigen is not known. The protocol was immunoSEQ multiplex PCR, while the TCRdb copy is restricted to in-frame clones and leaves out a portion. This sample has some 170,000 clones; around 92% occur once, and the top ten carry about 0.9%. This sample was included in a study of T cell responses to AZD1222 COVID-19 vaccine. Study results and caveats: Sampling captured repertoires only after the peak T cell response. Seropositive AZD1222 recipients at baseline numbered only 5 or 6.

This specimen was peripheral blood, taken on day 0 of AZD1222 vaccination. This clonotype originated in an adult in good health.

CDR3 region: CASTDGGRLSTNEKLFF. The CDR3 DNA reads as TGTGCCAGCACCGACGGGGGCCGACTCTCAACTAATGAAAAACTGTTTTTT. The chain couples TRBV3-1 (or the pseudogene TRBV3-2) to TRBJ1-4; a weak D match, TRBD1 (6 bases). The germline V gene encodes CDR1 LGHDT and CDR2 YNNKEL (reference sequence). Between the trimmed V and J ends, which lost 7 bases and 0 bases, there was a span of 18 bases. The CDR3 totals 17 residues.